The clone carrying this T cell receptor (beta chain) was recorded at least ten times. The target antigen is unknown. Libraries of TCR beta came from iRepertoire HTBI primers plus Arm-PCR of CDR3 regions. Via MiXCR, TCRdb re-called the multiplex PCR reads, giving one row per CDR3 protein. The sample includes around 430,000 distinct CDR3 sequences, around a fifth of them seen just once. Indicated time point: persistent/refractory GD, antithyroid drugs over 5 years with positive TRAb. PBMC-extracted RNA yielded the TCR library. The data were obtained in a study of regulatory T cells in long-lasting Graves disease. Study-wide results and limits: Researchers examined only peripheral blood and not thyroid tissue. Persistent Graves' cases showed lower TCR diversity than newly diagnosed cases.

The CDR3 is 14 residues long. V shed 3 bases, J shed 3 bases, and the junction held 6 bases outside the gene matches. CDR1 and CDR2 from the germline V gene are DFQATT and SNEGSKA (reference sequence). This TCR was recovered from a female donor with Graves disease. The rearrangement links TRBV20-1 to TRBJ1-2; 8 bases fit TRBD1. The sequencing here drew on peripheral blood mononuclear cells (PBMCs), taken when the disease was refractory, from a patient treated with antithyroid drugs. The CDR3 loop is CSASLQGGYYGYTF. As DNA, the CDR3 is TGCAGTGCTAGCTTACAGGGGGGGTACTATGGCTACACCTTC.